One and the same sample provided the 22 T cell receptor beta chains below, sequenced in a study of blood T cell repertoires in COVID-19. Sequencing was performed with immunoSEQ multiplex PCR; in TCRdb, only in-frame clones are kept and a portion is missing. The sample carries around 370,000 clones, roughly 91% recorded once. The specimen sequenced was PBMCs or T cells enriched from blood (not recorded which). The receptors here all came from a woman aged 18-30 years who had recovered from COVID-19.

This clone was recorded only once. The chain joins TRBV21-1 to TRBJ1-5; TRBD1, as called in the table, went unchecked against the DNA. TRBV21-1 is a pseudogene locus. The CDR3 sequence is 14 residues long. The DNA of the CDR3 is TGTGCCAGCAACTCCCAGGGGGTAGGGCAGCCCCAGCATTTT. It specifies CASNSQGVGQPQHF.

J is TRBJ2-7 and V is TRBV5-6; possible D gene TRBD2, 5 bases. Germline loops: CDR1 SGHDT, CDR2 YYEEEE. The CDR3 has 15 residues. Trimming cost V 2 bases and J 2 bases, with 14 bases left between them. Written as DNA, the CDR3 is TGTGCCAGCAGCTTTTCCGGGATCCCTCCCTACGAGCAGTACTTC. Encoded protein: CASSFSGIPPYEQYF.

V usage is TRBV6-2 or TRBV6-3 and J usage is TRBJ1-2, with unresolved D. The CDR3 extends over 13 amino acids. Germline V gene sequence: CDR1 MNHEY, CDR2 SVGEGT. The ends were cut back, 0 bases at V and 3 bases at J, with 5 bases in the middle. For the CDR3, the DNA is TGTGCCAGCAGTTACTCCCCTGACTATGGCTACACCTTC. This gives the protein CASSYSPDYGYTF.

The V call is TRBV6-6, the J call TRBJ1-3, with D perhaps TRBD1 (5 bases). Germline V gene sequence: CDR1 MNHNY, CDR2 SVGAGI (reference sequence). The CDR3 is 16 amino acids. The ends were cut back, 4 bases at V and 2 bases at J, with 15 bases in the middle. DNA for the CDR3: TGTGCCAGCAGTTCTCCAGGGTGGGTGGCTGGAAACACCATATATTTT. It yields the protein CASSSPGWVAGNTIYF.

The chain is built from TRBV4-1 and TRBJ1-6; tentatively, D is TRBD1 (6 bases). The CDR3 runs 14 residues. Between the trimmed V and J ends, which lost 1 base and 8 bases, there was a span of 9 bases. Germline CDR1 reads MGHRA; CDR2 reads YSYEKL. The CDR3 loop is CASSQVHRDSPLHF. The CDR3 DNA is TGCGCCAGCAGCCAAGTCCACAGGGATTCACCCCTCCACTTT.

The rearrangement uses TRBV11-2 and TRBJ2-3; a weak D match, TRBD1 (6 bases). Germline assignment: CDR1 SGHAT and CDR2 FQNNGV. The germline V and J ends were trimmed by 1 base and 0 bases, with 14 bases remaining between them. The CDR3 extends over 17 amino acids. CDR3 protein: CASSLVQGLSSTDTQYF. DNA for the CDR3: TGTGCCAGCAGCTTAGTTCAGGGGCTTTCTAGCACAGATACGCAGTATTTT.

The chain uses TRBV7-9 and TRBJ2-7; possible D gene TRBD2, 5 bases. The CDR3 consists of 14 residues. V gave up 4 bases and J gave up 10 bases, with 20 bases separating them. CDR1 and CDR2 from the germline V gene are SEHNR and FQNEAQ (reference sequence). The CDR3 DNA reads as TGTGCCAGCAGCTACCGGGATACTCCGGAATCTCAGTACTTC. This sequence encodes CASSYRDTPESQYF.

For the CDR3, the DNA is TGTGCCAGCAGCTTATTAGGGACAGGGGGTTACAATGAGCAGTTCTTC. It is translated as CASSLLGTGGYNEQFF. This chain links TRBV11-1 with TRBJ2-1, with TRBD1 matching 11 bases. Germline-derived CDR1 and CDR2 are SGHAT and FQDESV (reference sequence). V shed 2 bases, J shed 4 bases, and the junction held 4 bases outside the gene matches. CDR3 length: 16 residues.

The V call is TRBV15, the J call TRBJ1-1; TRBD1 agrees at 11 bases. The CDR3 contains 17 residues. The V gene's germline CDR1 is LNHNV and CDR2 YYDKDF (reference sequence). With V trimmed by 7 bases and J by 3 bases, 13 bases remained unmatched. The CDR3 here is CATTGFGQGATDTEAFF. In DNA, the CDR3 is TGTGCCACCACCGGGTTCGGACAGGGGGCAACGGACACTGAAGCTTTCTTT.

With respect to this clone: Since a much larger clone is just one base distant, this may be a read error. The rearrangement links TRBV2 to TRBJ2-6; weak D call: TRBD1 (5 bases). Trimming stripped 3 bases from V and 0 bases from J, with 6 bases between. The germline gives CDR1 SNHLY, CDR2 FYNNEI. The CDR3 runs 15 residues. The chain's CDR3 is CASSDDSSGANVLTF. In nucleotides, the CDR3 is TGTGCCAGCAGTGACGACAGCTCTGGGGCCAACGTCCTGACTTTC.

This chain uses TRBV9 with TRBJ1-1; 8 bases agree with TRBD1. The J segment lost 3 bases and the V segment lost 3 bases, leaving 7 bases of the junction unmatched. Per germline, CDR1 SGDLS and CDR2 YYNGEE. This CDR3 comprises 15 residues. The chain's CDR3 is CASSATGAGDTEAFF. CDR3 nucleotide sequence: TGTGCCAGCAGCGCGACAGGGGCCGGGGACACTGAAGCTTTCTTT.

The J gene is TRBJ1-2, the V gene TRBV2; 7 bases are shared with TRBD1. Germline CDR1 and CDR2: SNHLY and FYNNEI. The V and J ends lost 3 bases and 3 bases, in that order; junction bases with no gene match: 7. CDR3 length equals 15 residues. The CDR3 region has the DNA TGTGCCAGCAGTGACCGAGGACAGGCTGACTATGGCTACACCTTC. Encoded protein: CASSDRGQADYGYTF.

V gene TRBV30 combines with J gene TRBJ2-1; TRBD2 matches at 7 bases. This CDR3 contains 13 residues. Trimming removed 3 bases from V and 7 bases from J; junction bases left unmatched: 6. Germline assignment: CDR1 GTSNPN and CDR2 SVGIG (reference sequence). The CDR3 spells CAWRFGGGNEQFF. For the CDR3, the DNA is TGTGCCTGGAGGTTCGGCGGGGGAAATGAGCAGTTCTTC.

As concerns this clone: A junction boundary mismatches the germline segment, possibly from a read error. CDR3: CASSEVRGVEGPF. In DNA form, the CDR3 reads TGTGCCAGCAGTGAAGTACGTGGTGTGGAGGGGCCCTTC. This rearrangement joins TRBV6-1 to TRBJ1-2, with D maybe TRBD1 (5 bases). The CDR3 is 13 amino acids. In germline, CDR1 is MNHNS, CDR2 SASEGT.

The V gene is TRBV9, the J gene TRBJ2-7, with TRBD1 identical over 8 bases. The trim removed 2 bases at V and 1 base at J, leaving 11 bases unmatched. Germline-derived CDR1 and CDR2 are SGDLS and YYNGEE. The CDR3 totals 17 residues. The CDR3: CASSVAPGQAFSYEQYF. As DNA, the CDR3 is TGTGCCAGCAGCGTCGCACCGGGACAGGCGTTTTCCTACGAGCAGTACTTC.

The gene calls are TRBV18 and TRBJ2-7, with a tentative D call TRBD2 (5 bases). V was trimmed by 0 bases and J by 1 base, leaving 7 bases between them. The germline V gene encodes CDR1 KGHSH and CDR2 LQKENI. The CDR3 totals 14 residues. The CDR3 reads CASSPPTGSYEQYF. The CDR3 DNA follows: TGTGCCAGCTCACCACCGACGGGGTCCTACGAGCAGTACTTC. The full variable domain, its missing parts supplied by reference TRBV18 and TRBJ2-7, is NAGVMQNPRHLVRRRGQEARLRCSPMKGHSHVYWYRQLPEEGLKFMVYLQKENIIDESGMPKERFSAEFPKEGPSILRIQQVVRGDSAAYFCASSPPTGSYEQYFGPGTRLTVT.

This clone was counted once. The chain combines TRBV2 with TRBJ1-6; maybe TRBD1 (6 bases). V dropped 7 bases and J dropped 7 bases, with 14 bases sitting between them. The germline gives CDR1 SNHLY, CDR2 FYNNEI. The length of the CDR3 is 14 residues. CDR3 in amino acids: CASTGGAPNSPLHF. The CDR3 region has the DNA TGTGCCAGCACTGGGGGGGCCCCGAATTCACCCCTCCACTTT.

This clone occurred once. V gene TRBV7-3 combines with J gene TRBJ2-1, with 8 nucleotides matching TRBD1. This CDR3 contains 15 residues. The trim removed 5 bases at V and 3 bases at J, leaving 6 bases unmatched. Germline loops: CDR1 SGHTA, CDR2 FQGTGA. The CDR3 loop is CASSEDRAFYNEQFF. The CDR3 nucleotides are TGTGCCAGCAGCGAGGACAGGGCCTTCTACAATGAGCAGTTCTTC.

This chain uses TRBV2 with TRBJ2-5; 9 bases are a match to TRBD2. The CDR3 sequence is 17 residues long. J was trimmed by 1 base and V by 3 bases; bases with no gene match: 9. CDR1 is SNHLY and CDR2 is FYNNEI in the germline V gene. The CDR3 spells CASSDPLRGGPQETQYF. The CDR3 nucleotides are TGTGCCAGCAGTGACCCATTGCGGGGGGGCCCCCAAGAGACCCAGTACTTC. Full variable domain (outside the CDR3, taken from reference TRBV2 and TRBJ2-5): EPEVTQTPSHQVTQMGQEVILRCVPISNHLYFYWYRQILGQKVEFLVSFYNNEISEKSEIFDDQFSVERPDGSNFTLKIRSTKLEDSAMYFCASSDPLRGGPQETQYFGPGTRLLVL.

J is TRBJ1-2 and V is TRBV7-9, with a weak D call TRBD1 (5 bases). V lost 2 bases to trimming and J lost 8 bases, with 6 bases between them. This CDR3 comprises 11 residues. CDR1 is SEHNR, CDR2 FQNEAQ, per germline (reference sequence). CDR3 DNA sequence: TGTGCCAGCAGCTTACAGGGAGGCTACACCTTC. Encoded protein: CASSLQGGYTF.

The gene calls are TRBV7-2 and TRBJ2-3; 12 bases fit TRBD2. CDR3 length equals 16 residues. The V gene end was trimmed by 7 bases and the J gene end by 2 bases; junction bases not matched to a gene: 7. Germline loops: CDR1 SGHTA, CDR2 FQGNSA. The CDR3 loop reads CASTPSGGAHTDTQYF. For the CDR3, the DNA is TGTGCCAGCACCCCTAGCGGGGGGGCCCACACAGATACGCAGTATTTT.

The chain joins TRBV3-1 (or the pseudogene TRBV3-2) to TRBJ2-2, with D uncertain. Germline V gene data show CDR1 as LGHDT and CDR2 as YNNKEL (reference sequence). Trimming shortened V by 2 bases and J by 2 bases, and 9 bases separated the two germline ends. CDR3 size: 15 residues. The CDR3 loop is CASSQYSRNTGELFF. In nucleotides, the CDR3 is TGTGCCAGCAGCCAATACAGTCGAAACACCGGGGAGCTGTTTTTT.